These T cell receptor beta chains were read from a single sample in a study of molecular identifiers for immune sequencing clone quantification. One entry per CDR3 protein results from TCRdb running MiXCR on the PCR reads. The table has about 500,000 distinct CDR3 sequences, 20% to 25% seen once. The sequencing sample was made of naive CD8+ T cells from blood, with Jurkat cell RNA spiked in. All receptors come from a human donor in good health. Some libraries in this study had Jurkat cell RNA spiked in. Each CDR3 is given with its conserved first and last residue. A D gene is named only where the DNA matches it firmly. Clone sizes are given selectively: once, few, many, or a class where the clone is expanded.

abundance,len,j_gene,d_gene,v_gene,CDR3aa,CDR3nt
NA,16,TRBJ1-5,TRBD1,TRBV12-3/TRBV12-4,CASSYTGQGWNQPQHF,TGTGCCAGCAGTTATACGGGACAGGGCTGGAATCAGCCCCAGCATTTT
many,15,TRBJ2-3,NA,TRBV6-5,CASSTRDGERDTQYF,TGTGCCAGCAGTACCCGGGACGGGGAGCGGGATACGCAGTATTTT
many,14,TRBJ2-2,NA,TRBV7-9,CASSSTLKTGELFF,TGTGCCAGCAGCTCGACCCTGAAAACCGGGGAGCTGTTTTTT
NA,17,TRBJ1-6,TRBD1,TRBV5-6,CASSGLTRTGFNSPLHF,TGTGCCAGCAGCGGATTAACCAGGACAGGGTTTAATTCACCCCTCCACTTT
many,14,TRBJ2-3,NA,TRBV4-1,CASSHYVTGEFQYF,TGCGCCAGCAGCCATTACGTTACCGGGGAGTTCCAGTATTTT
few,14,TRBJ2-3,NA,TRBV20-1,CSAPPAGAWDTQYF,TGCAGTGCTCCCCCCGCAGGTGCCTGGGATACGCAGTATTTT
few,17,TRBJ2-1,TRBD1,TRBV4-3,CASSQDRGQGSYNEQFF,TGCGCCAGCAGCCAAGATCGGGGACAGGGGTCCTACAATGAGCAGTTCTTC
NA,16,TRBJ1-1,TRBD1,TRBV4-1,CASSPLRGQDSLSAFF,TGCGCCAGCAGCCCTTTAAGGGGGCAGGACTCCCTGAGTGCTTTCTTT
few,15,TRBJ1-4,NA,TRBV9,CASSVGDTTNEKLFF,TGTGCCAGCAGCGTAGGTGACACAACTAATGAAAAACTGTTTTTT
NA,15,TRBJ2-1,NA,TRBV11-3,CASSTTTGPRDEQFF,TGTGCCAGCAGCACCACGACAGGTCCGAGGGATGAGCAGTTCTTC
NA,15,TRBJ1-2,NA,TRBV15,CATSVRVGEKDGYTF,TGTGCCACCAGCGTACGGGTGGGGGAGAAGGATGGCTACACCTTC
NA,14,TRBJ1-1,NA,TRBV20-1,CSARPLRENTEAFF,TGCAGTGCTAGGCCCCTACGGGAAAACACTGAAGCTTTCTTT
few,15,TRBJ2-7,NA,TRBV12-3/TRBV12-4,CASSFSGVLTYEQYF,TGTGCCAGCAGTTTTTCAGGGGTCCTTACCTACGAGCAGTACTTC
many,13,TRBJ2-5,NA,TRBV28,CASSFSGVETQYF,TGTGCCAGCAGTTTTTCGGGGGTTGAGACCCAGTACTTC
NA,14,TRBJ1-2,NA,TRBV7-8,CASSLEVGAYGYTF,TGTGCCAGCAGCTTAGAGGTGGGGGCCTATGGCTACACCTTC
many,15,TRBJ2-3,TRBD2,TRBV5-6,CASSSPSGFPDTQYF,TGTGCCAGCAGCAGCCCTAGCGGGTTCCCAGATACGCAGTATTTT
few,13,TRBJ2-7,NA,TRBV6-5,CASSYSQSYEQYF,TGTGCCAGCAGTTACTCGCAGTCCTACGAGCAGTACTTC
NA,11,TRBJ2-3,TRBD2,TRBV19,CASSKREGLWW,TGTGCCAGTAGCAAGCGGGAGGGCCTTTGGTGG
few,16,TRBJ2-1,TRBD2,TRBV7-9,CASRPILAGGHNEQFF,TGTGCCAGCAGGCCAATCCTAGCGGGAGGCCACAATGAGCAGTTCTTC
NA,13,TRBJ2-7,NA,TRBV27,CASSYRGVEEQYF,TGTGCCAGCAGTTATCGAGGGGTTGAGGAGCAGTACTTC
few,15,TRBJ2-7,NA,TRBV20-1,CSARLDNQSNYEQYF,TGCAGTGCTAGACTGGACAACCAATCCAACTACGAGCAGTACTTC
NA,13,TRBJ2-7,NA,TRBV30,CAWGGGGVDEQYF,TGTGCCTGGGGCGGAGGGGGGGTTGACGAGCAGTACTTC
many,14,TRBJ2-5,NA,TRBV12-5,CASGLTAYQETQYF,TGTGCTAGTGGGTTGACGGCGTACCAAGAGACCCAGTACTTC
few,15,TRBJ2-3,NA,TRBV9,CASSQGGGGTDTQYF,TGTGCCAGCAGCCAGGGGGGGGGCGGCACAGATACGCAGTATTTT
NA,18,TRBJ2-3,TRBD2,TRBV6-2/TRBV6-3,CASSYSDPSGGDTDTQYF,TGTGCCAGCAGTTACTCGGATCCGAGCGGGGGGGACACAGATACGCAGTATTTT
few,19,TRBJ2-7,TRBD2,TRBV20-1,CSARDGFGLAGDLLGTQYF,TGCAGTGCTAGAGATGGTTTCGGTTTAGCGGGGGACCTCCTAGGGACGCAGTACTTC
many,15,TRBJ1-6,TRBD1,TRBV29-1,CSGGSGGQKNSPLHF,TGCAGCGGTGGGTCTGGGGGACAGAAGAATTCACCCCTCCACTTT
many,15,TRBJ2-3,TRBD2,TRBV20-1,CSASPTSGSTDTQYF,TGCAGTGCTAGCCCGACTAGCGGCAGCACAGATACGCAGTATTTT
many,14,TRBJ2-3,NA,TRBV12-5,CASGLTGVTDTQYF,TGTGCTAGTGGTTTGACCGGGGTCACAGATACGCAGTATTTT
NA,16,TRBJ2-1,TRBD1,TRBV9,CASSVEDRGIYNEQFF,TGTGCCAGCAGCGTAGAGGACAGGGGGATTTACAATGAGCAGTTCTTC
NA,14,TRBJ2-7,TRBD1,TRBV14,CASSDRGRHYEQYF,TGTGCCAGCAGCGACAGGGGTCGTCACTACGAGCAGTACTTC
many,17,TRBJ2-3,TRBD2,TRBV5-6,CASSFPPASGSTDTQYF,TGTGCCAGCAGCTTTCCCCCCGCTAGCGGGAGCACAGATACGCAGTATTTT
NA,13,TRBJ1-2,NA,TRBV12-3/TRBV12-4,CASSFRKLYGYTF,TGTGCCAGCAGTTTCAGAAAACTCTATGGCTACACCTTC
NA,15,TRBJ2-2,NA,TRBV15,CATSPFGANTGELFF,TGTGCCACCAGCCCCTTCGGGGCAAACACCGGGGAGCTGTTTTTT
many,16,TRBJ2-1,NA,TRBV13,CASSTSGGGAYNEQFF,TGTGCCAGCAGCACAAGTGGAGGGGGCGCCTACAATGAGCAGTTCTTC
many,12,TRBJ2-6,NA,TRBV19,CASRSGANVLTF,TGTGCCTCAAGGTCAGGGGCCAACGTCCTGACTTTC
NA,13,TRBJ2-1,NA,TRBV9,CASCQDSYNEQFF,TGTGCCAGCTGTCAAGACTCGTACAATGAGCAGTTCTTC
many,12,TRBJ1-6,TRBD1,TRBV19,CATGQGASPLHF,TGTGCCACTGGACAGGGGGCTTCACCCCTCCACTTT
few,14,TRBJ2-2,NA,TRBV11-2,CASSPDGNTGELFF,TGTGCCAGCAGTCCGGACGGGAACACCGGGGAGCTGTTTTTT
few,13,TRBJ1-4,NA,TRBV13,CASSPTSNEKLFF,TGTGCCAGCAGCCCGACCTCTAATGAAAAACTGTTTTTT
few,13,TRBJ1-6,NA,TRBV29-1,CSVRTGSNSPLHF,TGCAGCGTGAGAACAGGGTCCAATTCACCCCTCCACTTT
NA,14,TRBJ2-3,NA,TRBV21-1,CASSTSTDPDTQYF,TGTGCCAGCAGCACCTCGACAGATCCAGATACGCAGTATTTT
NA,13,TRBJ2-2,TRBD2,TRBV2,CAVLAGATGELFF,TGTGCCGTCCTAGCGGGAGCCACCGGGGAGCTGTTTTTT
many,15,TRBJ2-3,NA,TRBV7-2,CASSLGAGWTDTQYF,TGTGCCAGCAGCTTAGGGGCGGGTTGGACGGATACGCAGTATTTT
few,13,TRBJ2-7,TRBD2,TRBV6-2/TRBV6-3,CASNLNPGGEQYF,TGTGCCAGCAACCTAAACCCGGGGGGCGAGCAGTACTTC
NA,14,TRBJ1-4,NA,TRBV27,CASSLVGNNEKLFF,TGTGCCAGCAGTTTAGTAGGGAATAATGAAAAACTGTTTTTT
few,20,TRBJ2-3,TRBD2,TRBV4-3,CASSQALRLAGGTSTDTQYF,TGCGCCAGCAGCCAAGCGTTGAGACTAGCGGGCGGAACTAGCACAGATACGCAGTATTTT
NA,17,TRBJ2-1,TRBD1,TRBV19,CASRIDPGTGGYNEQFF,TGTGCCAGTAGAATCGATCCCGGGACAGGGGGCTATAATGAGCAGTTCTTC
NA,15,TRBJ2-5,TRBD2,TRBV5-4,CASCVPGLAEETQYF,TGTGCCAGCTGCGTACCGGGACTAGCGGAAGAGACCCAGTACTTC
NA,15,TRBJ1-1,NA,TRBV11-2,CASTMYPQPGAEAFF,TGTGCCAGCACCATGTACCCCCAACCCGGAGCTGAAGCTTTCTTT
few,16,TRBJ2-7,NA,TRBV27,CASSLTVQKYSDEQYF,TGTGCCAGCAGTTTAACGGTTCAGAAGTACAGCGACGAGCAGTACTTC
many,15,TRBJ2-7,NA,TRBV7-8,CASSLEGPGLSEQYF,TGTGCCAGCAGCTTAGAGGGGCCGGGGCTATCCGAGCAGTACTTC
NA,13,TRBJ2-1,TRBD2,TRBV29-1,CSVSGSSYNEQFF,TGCAGCGTGAGCGGGAGCTCCTACAATGAGCAGTTCTTC
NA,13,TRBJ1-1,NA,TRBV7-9,CASSSPIGTEAFF,TGTGCCAGCAGCTCCCCGATAGGGACTGAAGCTTTCTTT
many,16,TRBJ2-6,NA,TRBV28,CASSLPDTTGANVLTF,TGTGCCAGCAGTCTCCCGGATACGACGGGGGCCAACGTCCTGACTTTC
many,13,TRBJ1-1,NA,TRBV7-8,CASISPMDTEAFF,TGTGCCAGCATCTCACCCATGGACACTGAAGCTTTCTTT
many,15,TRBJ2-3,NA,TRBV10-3,CAISIGAVRTDTQYF,TGTGCCATCAGTATAGGAGCGGTACGCACAGATACGCAGTATTTT
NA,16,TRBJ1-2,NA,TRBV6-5,CASSYSQLQGSSGYTF,TGTGCCAGCAGTTACTCTCAGCTACAGGGCTCAAGTGGCTACACCTTC
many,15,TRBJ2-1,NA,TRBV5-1,CASSLVPGSYNEQFF,TGCGCCAGCAGCTTGGTCCCGGGCTCCTACAATGAGCAGTTCTTC